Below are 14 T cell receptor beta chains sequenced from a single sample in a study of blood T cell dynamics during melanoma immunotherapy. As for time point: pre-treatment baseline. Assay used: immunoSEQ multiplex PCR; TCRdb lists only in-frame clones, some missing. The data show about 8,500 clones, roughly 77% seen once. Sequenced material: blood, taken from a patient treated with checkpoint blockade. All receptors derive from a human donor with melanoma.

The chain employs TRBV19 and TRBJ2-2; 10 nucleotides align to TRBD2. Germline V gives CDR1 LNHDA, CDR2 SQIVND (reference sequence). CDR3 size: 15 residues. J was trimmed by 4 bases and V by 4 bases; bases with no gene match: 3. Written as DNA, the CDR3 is TGTGCCAGTAGTACCCTAGCGGGAGTCACCGGGGAGCTGTTTTTT. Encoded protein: CASSTLAGVTGELFF.

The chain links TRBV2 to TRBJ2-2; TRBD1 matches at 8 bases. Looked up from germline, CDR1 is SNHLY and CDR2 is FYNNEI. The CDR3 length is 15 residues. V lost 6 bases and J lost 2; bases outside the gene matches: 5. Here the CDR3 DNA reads TGTGCCAGCAGGGGACAGGTGGGAAACACCGGGGAGCTGTTTTTT. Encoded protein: CASRGQVGNTGELFF.

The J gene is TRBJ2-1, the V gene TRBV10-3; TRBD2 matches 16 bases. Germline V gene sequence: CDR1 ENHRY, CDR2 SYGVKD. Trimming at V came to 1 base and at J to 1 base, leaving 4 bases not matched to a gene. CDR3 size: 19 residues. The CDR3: CAISELGLAGGPSYNEQFF. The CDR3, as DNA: TGTGCCATCAGTGAGTTGGGACTAGCGGGGGGGCCTTCCTACAATGAGCAGTTCTTC.

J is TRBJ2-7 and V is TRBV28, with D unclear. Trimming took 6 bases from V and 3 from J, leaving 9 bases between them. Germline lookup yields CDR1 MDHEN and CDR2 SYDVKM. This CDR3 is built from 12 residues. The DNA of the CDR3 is TGTGCCAGCAGGGGTGATGGCTACGAGCAGTACTTC. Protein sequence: CASRGDGYEQYF.

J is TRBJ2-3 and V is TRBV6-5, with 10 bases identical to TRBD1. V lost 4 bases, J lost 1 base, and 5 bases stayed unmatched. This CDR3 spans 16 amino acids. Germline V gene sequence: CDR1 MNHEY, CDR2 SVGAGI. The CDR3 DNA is TGTGCCAGCAGTTCGGGGACAGGGGTTCGCACAGATACGCAGTATTTT. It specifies CASSSGTGVRTDTQYF.

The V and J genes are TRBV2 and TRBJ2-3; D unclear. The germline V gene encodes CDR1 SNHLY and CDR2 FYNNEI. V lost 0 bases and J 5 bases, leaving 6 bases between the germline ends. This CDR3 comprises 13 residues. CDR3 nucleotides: TGTGCCAGCAGTGAAGCGCGGATAGATACGCAGTATTTT. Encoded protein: CASSEARIDTQYF.

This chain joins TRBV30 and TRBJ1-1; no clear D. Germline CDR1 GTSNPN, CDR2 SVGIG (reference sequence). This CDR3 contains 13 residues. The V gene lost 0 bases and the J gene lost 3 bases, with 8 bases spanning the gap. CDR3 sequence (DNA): TGTGCCTGGAGTGTAGCGCGGTACACTGAAGCTTTCTTT. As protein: CAWSVARYTEAFF.

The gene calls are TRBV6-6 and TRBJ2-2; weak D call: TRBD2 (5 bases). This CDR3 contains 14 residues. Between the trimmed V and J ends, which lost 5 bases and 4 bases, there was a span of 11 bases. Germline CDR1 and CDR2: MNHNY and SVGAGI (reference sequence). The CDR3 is CASSEQAGTGELFF. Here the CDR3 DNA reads TGTGCCAGCAGTGAGCAGGCGGGCACCGGGGAGCTGTTTTTT.

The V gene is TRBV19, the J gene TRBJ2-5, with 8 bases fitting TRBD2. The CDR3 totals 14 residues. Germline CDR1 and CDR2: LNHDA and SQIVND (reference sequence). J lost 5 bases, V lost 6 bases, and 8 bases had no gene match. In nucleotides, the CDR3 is TGTGCCAGTAGCCCGACTAGCGCACCTGAGACCCAGTACTTC. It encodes CASSPTSAPETQYF.

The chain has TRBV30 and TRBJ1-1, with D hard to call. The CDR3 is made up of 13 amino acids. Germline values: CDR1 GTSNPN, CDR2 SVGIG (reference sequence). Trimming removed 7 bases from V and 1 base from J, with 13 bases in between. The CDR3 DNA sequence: TGTGCCTTAACCCCTGACAAGAACACTGAAGCTTTCTTT. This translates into CALTPDKNTEAFF.

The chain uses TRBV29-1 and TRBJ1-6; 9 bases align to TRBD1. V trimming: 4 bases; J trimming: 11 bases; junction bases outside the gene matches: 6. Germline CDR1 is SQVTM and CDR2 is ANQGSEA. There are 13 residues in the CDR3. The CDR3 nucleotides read TGCAGCGTTGGGACAGGGGACCAAGCACCCCTCCACTTT. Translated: CSVGTGDQAPLHF.

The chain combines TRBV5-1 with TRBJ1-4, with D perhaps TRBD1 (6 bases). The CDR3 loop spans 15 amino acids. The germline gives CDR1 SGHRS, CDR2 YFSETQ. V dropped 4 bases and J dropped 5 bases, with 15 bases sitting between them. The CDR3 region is CASSEGTRSNEKLFF. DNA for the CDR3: TGCGCCAGCAGCGAAGGGACAAGATCAAATGAAAAACTGTTTTTT.

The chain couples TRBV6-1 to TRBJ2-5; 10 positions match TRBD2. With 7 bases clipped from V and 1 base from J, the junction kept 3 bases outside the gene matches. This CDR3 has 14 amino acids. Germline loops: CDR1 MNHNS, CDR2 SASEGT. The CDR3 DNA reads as TGTGCCAGCACCTGGACTAGCGGCCAAGAGACCCAGTACTTC. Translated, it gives CASTWTSGQETQYF.

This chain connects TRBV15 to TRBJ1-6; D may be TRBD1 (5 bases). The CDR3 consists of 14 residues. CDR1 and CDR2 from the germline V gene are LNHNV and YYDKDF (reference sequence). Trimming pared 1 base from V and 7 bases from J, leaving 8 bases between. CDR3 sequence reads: CATSRGQRNSPLHF. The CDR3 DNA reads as TGTGCCACCAGCAGAGGACAGAGAAATTCACCCCTCCACTTT. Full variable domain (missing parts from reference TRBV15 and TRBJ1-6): DAMVIQNPRYQVTQFGKPVTLSCSQTLNHNVMYWYQQKSSQAPKLLFHYYDKDFNNEADTPDNFQSRRPNTSFCFLDIRSPGLGDTAMYLCATSRGQRNSPLHFGNGTRLTVT.